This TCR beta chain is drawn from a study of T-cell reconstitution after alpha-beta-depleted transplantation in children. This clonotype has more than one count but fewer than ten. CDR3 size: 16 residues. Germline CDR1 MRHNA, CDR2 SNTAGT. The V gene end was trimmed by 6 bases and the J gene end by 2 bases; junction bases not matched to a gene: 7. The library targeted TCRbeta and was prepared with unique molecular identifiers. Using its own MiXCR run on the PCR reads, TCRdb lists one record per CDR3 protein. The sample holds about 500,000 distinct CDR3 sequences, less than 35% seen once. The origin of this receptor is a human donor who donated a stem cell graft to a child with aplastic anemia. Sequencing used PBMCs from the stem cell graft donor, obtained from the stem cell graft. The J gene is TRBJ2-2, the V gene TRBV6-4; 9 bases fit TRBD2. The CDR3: CASRPTSGGNTGELFF. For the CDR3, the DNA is TGTGCCAGCAGACCGACTAGCGGAGGAAACACCGGGGAGCTGTTTTTT.